The rows below give T cell receptor beta chains drawn from one sample of a study of CD8 T cells in ankylosing spondylitis. Using its own MiXCR run on the 5' RACE reads, TCRdb lists one record per CDR3 protein. Of 150,000 to 200,000 distinct CDR3 sequences listed, 10% to 15% are singletons. The sample taken for sequencing was blood, either unsorted or a sorted T cell fraction (not recorded which). These receptors all come from a female donor with ankylosing spondylitis or in good health (not recorded which). Both conserved end residues are part of each CDR3. Each record gives: J gene, V gene, D gene, clone size, CDR3 protein, CDR3 DNA. D genes are given only for firm matches. Part of the rows lack a size; the others show once, few, many or a class for expanded clones.

TRBJ1-1 TRBV29-1 NA many CSANGITGGEAFF TGCAGCGCGAACGGGATAACTGGGGGTGAAGCTTTCTTT
TRBJ2-7 TRBV4-3 TRBD2 many CASSQEVRTSGAIEQYF TGCGCCAGCAGCCAAGAGGTTAGAACTAGCGGAGCTATCGAGCAGTACTTC
TRBJ1-2 TRBV27 NA NA CASSLLGVGPDYGYTF TGTGCCAGCAGTTTACTCGGGGTAGGCCCCGACTATGGCTACACCTTC
TRBJ2-3 TRBV6-1 NA many CASTEWGGASDTQYF TGTGCCAGCACCGAGTGGGGGGGGGCCTCCGATACGCAGTATTTT
TRBJ2-1 TRBV6-5 TRBD1 NA CASRDRGNEQFF TGTGCCAGCAGAGACAGGGGCAATGAGCAGTTCTTC
TRBJ2-7 TRBV7-2 NA few CASSRRVSGEQYF TGTGCCAGCAGCCGGAGGGTTTCGGGAGAGCAGTACTTC
TRBJ1-4 TRBV29-1 NA many CSVTPGAMREKLFF TGCAGCGTTACCCCGGGGGCAATGCGGGAAAAACTGTTTTTT
TRBJ1-5 TRBV20-1 TRBD1 many CSARDPGQGWQPQHF TGCAGTGCTAGAGATCCGGGACAGGGTTGGCAGCCCCAGCATTTT
TRBJ2-1 TRBV20-1 NA NA CSAVSGATDEQFF TGCAGTGCCGTCTCCGGGGCCACCGATGAGCAGTTCTTC
TRBJ2-1 TRBV10-3 TRBD1 NA CAISETPVTGPNEQFF TGTGCCATCAGTGAGACCCCCGTGACAGGGCCCAATGAGCAGTTCTTC
TRBJ1-6 TRBV30 NA NA CAWSPSWGGNSPLHF TGTGCCTGGAGTCCCTCTTGGGGGGGCAATTCACCCCTCCACTTT
TRBJ2-1 TRBV9 NA many CASSVGRGSYNEQFF TGTGCCAGCAGCGTAGGGCGCGGTAGTTACAATGAGCAGTTCTTC
TRBJ1-1 TRBV12-3/TRBV12-4 NA many CASSLNTGGTEAFF TGTGCCAGCAGTTTAAATACAGGTGGCACTGAAGCTTTCTTT
TRBJ2-2 TRBV27 TRBD2 many CASSLKAGVNGELFF TGTGCCAGCAGTTTAAAGGCGGGAGTGAACGGGGAGCTGTTTTTT
TRBJ2-3 TRBV5-4 TRBD2 many CASSLRSGSITDTQYF TGTGCCAGCAGCTTAAGGAGCGGGAGCATCACAGATACGCAGTATTTT
TRBJ2-1 TRBV5-6 NA few CASEYEGRNEQFF TGTGCCAGCGAGTACGAGGGGAGGAATGAGCAGTTCTTC
TRBJ2-2 TRBV20-1 NA many CSARAGAQTGELFF TGCAGTGCTAGAGCGGGAGCGCAGACCGGGGAGCTGTTTTTT
TRBJ2-3 TRBV20-1 NA NA CSARRLSGNTDAQYF TGCAGTGCCCGGCGTCTGAGCGGAAACACAGATGCGCAGTATTTT
TRBJ2-1 TRBV7-2 TRBD1 many CASSSSGQGRHNEQFF TGTGCCAGCAGCTCCTCAGGACAGGGGCGCCACAATGAGCAGTTCTTC
TRBJ1-1 TRBV24-1 NA NA CATQPRWGSAGNTEAFF TGTGCCACACAACCCCGGTGGGGGAGTGCAGGGAACACTGAAGCTTTCTTT
TRBJ2-1 TRBV5-1 TRBD2 NA CASSPLAGADNEQFF TGCGCCAGCAGCCCACTAGCGGGAGCAGATAATGAGCAGTTCTTC
TRBJ1-4 TRBV5-6 NA NA CASSFRAGLNSEKLFF TGTGCCAGCAGCTTTCGGGCGGGGTTAAATTCTGAAAAACTGTTTTTT
TRBJ2-2 TRBV5-1 NA many CASSLGRRGERGGELFF TGCGCCAGCAGCTTGGGTCGAAGGGGAGAGAGAGGCGGGGAGCTGTTTTTT
TRBJ2-7 TRBV20-1 TRBD2 many CSAGPSGKHYEQYF TGCAGTGCCGGCCCTAGCGGTAAGCACTACGAGCAGTACTTC
TRBJ2-7 TRBV9 TRBD1 many CASSVTGGAGYEQYF TGTGCCAGCAGCGTCACAGGGGGCGCAGGGTACGAGCAGTACTTC
TRBJ2-2 TRBV12-3/TRBV12-4 NA few CASRLGIAGELFF TGTGCCAGCAGACTCGGCATCGCCGGGGAGCTGTTTTTT
TRBJ1-6 TRBV4-2 NA many CASSQSGGNNSPLHF TGTGCCAGCAGCCAATCGGGGGGCAATAATTCACCCCTCCACTTT
TRBJ2-1 TRBV7-9 NA many CASSRLGTQYNEQFF TGTGCCAGCAGCCGACTGGGGACCCAATACAATGAGCAGTTCTTC